This T cell receptor beta chain originates from a study of blood T cell repertoires in COVID-19 (dated by TCRdb to 2020 to 2021). About the investigation overall: Samples covering the acute and convalescent phases of COVID-19 were provided by collaborators in the United States, Italy and Spain. The material from the prospective study consisted of cDNA or gDNA derived from T cells, B-cell-depleted T cells, or PBMCs. The samples were drawn from two sources: the first 160 participants of the ongoing ImmuneRACE study, and 1,254 subjects contributed by 6 global collaborators. The repertoires were made available in a free public database intended to serve as a resource for research on the immune response to SARS-CoV-2. Subjects who had been exposed to COVID-19, were actively infected with it, or had recovered from it provided the deeply sampled blood TCRbeta repertoires that made up the dataset. Where HLA class I and class II types were available, the types were taken from metadata supplied by the sample provider, not from assay-based typing. Sample metadata almost always included a de-identified subject ID, COVID-19 status, age in years and sex.

In the case of this clone: Its antigen has not been determined. No much larger clone exists at a distance of one base, and base qualities are not known.

CDR1 and CDR2 are drawn from the germline V gene: SGDLS, YYNGEE. The CDR3, from cysteine to phenylalanine, totals 11 residues. The retained sequence is limited to the CDR3, 33 bases, with the frame set at the first base. At the junction V is shortened by 0 bases and J by 10 bases, with 5 bases in between. Results and caveats for the whole study, not just this receptor: The amount of clinical and demographic metadata varied by source and participant and was provided uncurated.

Enrolling through a virtual design, the prospective study's participants ranged in age from roughly 18 to 90 years and lived across about two dozen United States geographic areas. To assign participants to cohorts, the prospective study relied on clinical history that participants themselves reported in a screening survey and a study questionnaire. In the prospective study, whole blood, serum and a nasopharyngeal or oropharyngeal swab were collected from each participant by mobile phlebotomists. Participants in the prospective study had the option to provide additional blood draws and questionnaires over a roughly 2-month period. Blood samples from the prospective study were shipped frozen or at room temperature prior to DNA extraction. TCRbeta CDR3 regions were amplified from genomic DNA using the immunoSEQ Assay, a bias-controlled multiplex PCR. Processing in the source paper ran as follows. Within the assay, amplification of reference gene primers was used to estimate how many nucleated cells each sample contained. Sequence reads were collapsed and filtered to measure the absolute abundance of every unique TCRbeta CDR3 rearrangement. For each sample, productive Simpson clonality was calculated as the square root of Simpson's diversity index across productive rearrangements. This immuneACCESS table, as held by TCRdb, lists in-frame sequences with V and J called but not all clones. Of the missing ones, under half trace to an unresolved V gene in checked studies; the others have no known cause. The V and J calls and clone size are taken from that table; D and trimming were inferred from the DNA. The sample data list about 220,000 clones, and approximately 80% of these were observed just once. 1.3% of the sample belongs to the ten largest clones.

This TCR was sampled from a woman between 40 and 55 years old with acute COVID-19. The sample was PBMCs or T cells enriched from blood (not recorded which). The V and J genes are TRBV9 and TRBJ2-1; the D gene is unclear. Here is the DNA: TGTGCCAGCAGCGTAGCGGTGGAGCAGTTCTTC. It is translated as CASSVAVEQFF.